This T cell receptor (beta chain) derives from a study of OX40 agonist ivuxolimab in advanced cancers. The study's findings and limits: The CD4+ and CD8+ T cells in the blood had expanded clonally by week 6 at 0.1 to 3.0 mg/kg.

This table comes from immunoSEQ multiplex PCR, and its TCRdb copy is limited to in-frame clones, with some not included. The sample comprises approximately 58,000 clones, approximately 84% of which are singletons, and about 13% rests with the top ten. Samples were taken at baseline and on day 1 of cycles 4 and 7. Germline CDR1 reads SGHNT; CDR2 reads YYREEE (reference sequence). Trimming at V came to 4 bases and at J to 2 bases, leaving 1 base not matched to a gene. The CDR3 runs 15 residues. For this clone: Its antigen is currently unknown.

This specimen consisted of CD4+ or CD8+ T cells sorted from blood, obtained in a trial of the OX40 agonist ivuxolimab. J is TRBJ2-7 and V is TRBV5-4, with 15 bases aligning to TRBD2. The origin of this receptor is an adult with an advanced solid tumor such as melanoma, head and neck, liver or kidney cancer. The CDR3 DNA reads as TGTGCCAGCAGCCGGACTAGCGGGAGGGCCTACGAGCAGTACTTC. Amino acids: CASSRTSGRAYEQYF.